The 27 T cell receptor beta chains listed next were all sequenced from one sample in a study of B cell selection in AIRE deficiency. The method was immunoSEQ multiplex PCR; TCRdb's version includes in-frame clones alone and lacks a portion of them. Counted here are 23,000 or so clones, nearly 97% occurring once; the ten biggest clones make up just under 0.25%. Conventional CD4 T cells were sorted as CD4+CD127+ cells. Source material: CD4+CD127+ conventional T cells sorted from PBMCs. Receptors originate from a human donor in good health.

This chain joins TRBV5-5 and TRBJ1-1, with D hard to call. The CDR3 runs to 14 residues. Germline V gene sequence: CDR1 SGHKS, CDR2 YYEKEE (reference sequence). Trimming removed 0 bases at V and 1 base at J, with 7 bases between. The CDR3 bases are TGTGCCAGCAGCTTGGCCTTAAAGAACACTGAAGCTTTCTTT. Translating gives CASSLALKNTEAFF.

This chain links TRBV28 with TRBJ1-1, with 7 bases lining up with TRBD1. This CDR3 contains 12 residues. Losses at the gene ends were 10 bases for V and 1 base for J; bases not matched to a gene: 3. The germline V gene encodes CDR1 MDHEN and CDR2 SYDVKM. The CDR3 sequence is CATHRGNTEAFF. For the CDR3, the DNA is TGTGCCACCCACAGGGGGAACACTGAAGCTTTCTTT.

This clone was picked up a small number of times. The genes are TRBV29-1 and TRBJ1-1; D gene ambiguous. This CDR3 is built from 10 residues. Deletions cut 4 bases from V and 7 bases from J, with 7 bases between. Germline CDR1 and CDR2: SQVTM and ANQGSEA. CDR3 region: CSVVHNEAFF. As DNA, the CDR3 is TGCAGCGTTGTCCATAATGAAGCTTTCTTT.

This chain links TRBV6-5 with TRBJ1-2, with D perhaps TRBD1 (5 bases). Deletions cut 5 bases from V and 2 bases from J, with 15 bases between. Germline values: CDR1 MNHEY, CDR2 SVGAGI. This CDR3 has 15 amino acids. CDR3 DNA: TGTGCCAGCAGTACCGCCGGAACAGGCAACTATGGCTACACCTTC. This encodes CASSTAGTGNYGYTF.

The J gene is TRBJ1-6, the V gene TRBV12-5; 7 positions agree with TRBD1. With 0 bases clipped from V and 7 bases from J, the junction kept 12 bases outside the gene matches. The CDR3 runs to 18 residues. Germline CDR1 LGHNT, CDR2 FRNRAP. The CDR3 sequence is CASGLVLGRGTKNSPLHF. The CDR3 DNA reads as TGTGCTAGTGGTTTGGTACTCGGCAGGGGGACGAAAAATTCACCCCTCCACTTT.

This chain links TRBV23-1 with TRBJ1-1; no clear D gene. TRBV23-1 is an ORF; its function is uncertain. CDR3 length: 13 residues. Trimming shortened V by 0 bases and J by 1 base, and 3 bases separated the two germline ends. The CDR3 DNA is TGCGCCAGCAGTCAATCACAGAACACTGAAGCTTTCTTT. Translating it yields CASSQSQNTEAFF.

The rearrangement links TRBV18 to TRBJ2-3, with TRBD1 as a possible D gene (6 bases). CDR1 KGHSH and CDR2 LQKENI come from the germline V gene. This CDR3 has 16 amino acids. V was clipped by 2 bases and J by 8 bases, with 20 bases between them. This CDR3 reads CASSPTGTFGVGTQYF. The CDR3 coding sequence is TGTGCCAGCTCACCAACCGGGACATTCGGTGTTGGTACGCAGTATTTT.

This clone has a single count. V is TRBV11-1 and J is TRBJ1-2, with unresolved D. Germline V CDR1 and CDR2: SGHAT, FQDESV (reference sequence). Trimming pared 7 bases from V and 3 bases from J, leaving 12 bases between. The CDR3 extends over 13 amino acids. Here the CDR3 DNA reads TGTGCCAGCAAAGACACATTCGACTATGGCTACACCTTC. Its protein is CASKDTFDYGYTF. The full variable domain, rest sourced from reference TRBV11-1 and TRBJ1-2, is EAEVAQSPRYKITEKSQAVAFWCDPISGHATLYWYRQILGQGPELLVQFQDESVVDDSQLPKDRFSAERLKGVDSTLKIQPAELGDSAMYLCASKDTFDYGYTFGSGTRLTVV.

The chain has TRBV30 and TRBJ2-5; a weak D match, TRBD2 (7 bases). Germline CDR1 GTSNPN, CDR2 SVGIG (reference sequence). This CDR3 has 13 residues. The CDR3, as DNA: TGTGGTTGGGGCGGGGGCACGGGGGAGACCCAGTACTTC. Translation: CGWGGGTGETQYF.

V gene TRBV5-6 combines with J gene TRBJ2-3, with 7 bases aligning to TRBD2. The CDR3 contains 16 residues. V was clipped by 5 bases and J by 2 bases; unmatched bases: 11. In germline, CDR1 is SGHDT, CDR2 YYEEEE. The CDR3 bases are TGTGCCAGCAGAATCCTGACTAGCCTTAACACAGATACGCAGTATTTT. Its translation: CASRILTSLNTDTQYF.

The V gene is TRBV5-5, the J gene TRBJ2-3; no definite D call. The CDR3 is 14 amino acids. The germline CDR1 and CDR2 sequences are SGHKS and YYEKEE (reference sequence). Trimming shortened V by 2 bases and J by 5 bases, and 12 bases separated the two germline ends. The CDR3 sequence is CASSFDWSGDTQYF. For the CDR3, the DNA is TGTGCCAGCAGCTTTGACTGGTCAGGAGATACGCAGTATTTT.

This clone was seen just once. The rearrangement joins TRBV19 to TRBJ1-1; 7 bases map to TRBD1. The CDR3 covers 14 residues. Germline V gene lookup returns CDR1 LNHDA and CDR2 SQIVND (reference sequence). The junction had 5 bases not matched to a gene; V was cut back by 6 bases and J by 1 base. CDR3 DNA: TGTGCCAGTAGATCGACAGGGAAGAACACTGAAGCTTTCTTT. Amino acid sequence: CASRSTGKNTEAFF.

In nucleotides, the CDR3 is TGCGCCAGCAGCTGGGCGGGGAGCTCCTACGAGCAGTACTTC. This translates into CASSWAGSSYEQYF. This rearrangement joins TRBV5-1 to TRBJ2-7; possible D gene TRBD2, 6 bases. V lost 3 bases, J lost 0 bases, and 10 bases lay in between. Per the germline V gene, CDR1 is SGHRS and CDR2 is YFSETQ. This CDR3 comprises 14 residues.

The V call is TRBV6-5, the J call TRBJ1-4; unclear D gene. The V end lost 2 bases, the J end lost 0 bases, and 7 bases lay between the germline ends. Germline loops: CDR1 MNHEY, CDR2 SVGAGI. This CDR3 spans 15 amino acids. The CDR3 spells CASSYVGATNEKLFF. CDR3 bases: TGTGCCAGCAGTTACGTCGGGGCAACTAATGAAAAACTGTTTTTT.

The chain employs TRBV2 and TRBJ2-1, with D possibly matching TRBD2 (5 bases). This CDR3 contains 11 residues. V was clipped by 5 bases and J by 7 bases, with 6 bases between them. Germline CDR1 and CDR2: SNHLY and FYNNEI. CDR3 sequence reads: CASSSGNEQFF. CDR3 DNA: TGTGCCAGCAGTTCGGGAAATGAGCAGTTCTTC.

The V call is TRBV10-3, the J call TRBJ2-7; the D is unclear. The CDR3 covers 11 residues. V lost 6 bases and J 2 bases, leaving 5 bases between the germline ends. CDR1 and CDR2 from the germline V gene are ENHRY and SYGVKD. CDR3 coding DNA: TGTGCCATCAGGGGAACCTACGAGCAGTACTTC. Its translation: CAIRGTYEQYF.

The table lists this clone with a few counts. This rearrangement joins TRBV18 to TRBJ1-1; a weak D match, TRBD1 (5 bases). This CDR3 contains 16 residues. Germline loops: CDR1 KGHSH, CDR2 LQKENI. V shed 2 bases and J shed 1 base, with 14 bases lying between them. In nucleotides, the CDR3 is TGTGCCAGCTCACCAGGGGGTTTTTTACAGAACACTGAAGCTTTCTTT. This encodes CASSPGGFLQNTEAFF.

This clone was seen only once. This rearrangement joins TRBV7-6 to TRBJ1-4; 8 nucleotides line up with TRBD1. Germline lookup yields CDR1 SGHVS and CDR2 FNYEAQ. CDR3 length equals 16 residues. The trim removed 1 base at V and 7 bases at J, leaving 8 bases unmatched. DNA of the CDR3: TGTGCCAGCAGCTTAGTGGGAACAGGGGGAGGTGAAAAACTGTTTTTT. Translated, it gives CASSLVGTGGGEKLFF.

This chain uses TRBV5-8 with TRBJ1-1, with TRBD1 as a possible D gene (5 bases). The CDR3 has 17 residues. CDR1 SGHTS and CDR2 YDEGEE come from the germline V gene. V lost 2 bases and J 2 bases, leaving 19 bases between the germline ends. This chain's CDR3 is CASSFYRGRAFNTEAFF. The CDR3 DNA reads TGTGCCAGCAGCTTTTATCGGGGCCGGGCTTTTAACACTGAAGCTTTCTTT.

This rearrangement joins TRBV2 to TRBJ1-6; the match to TRBD1 covers 7 bases. Germline values: CDR1 SNHLY, CDR2 FYNNEI. CDR3 length: 15 residues. Trimming removed 4 bases from V and 7 bases from J; junction bases left unmatched: 7. The CDR3, as DNA: TGTGCCAGCAGTGGACAGGGTTTGGGGAATTCACCCCTCCACTTT. Translated: CASSGQGLGNSPLHF.

The V gene is TRBV6-9, the J gene TRBJ1-6; D gene uncertain. Trimming took off 5 bases at V and 9 bases at J, with 14 bases between the two ends. This CDR3 has 14 residues. Germline lookup yields CDR1 MNHGY and CDR2 SVAAGI. The CDR3 nucleotides are TGTGCCAGCAGTAGACACCGGGTTACTTCACCCCTCCACTTT. It translates to CASSRHRVTSPLHF.

The rearrangement joins TRBV30 to TRBJ2-7, with D tentatively TRBD1 (6 bases). The CDR3 totals 15 residues. In germline, CDR1 is GTSNPN, CDR2 SVGIG (reference sequence). The V gene lost 0 bases and the J gene lost 2 bases, with 14 bases spanning the gap. CDR3 DNA sequence: TGTGCCTGGAGTGTCCGGGACACTACGGCCTACGAGCAGTACTTC. As protein: CAWSVRDTTAYEQYF.

The genes are TRBV7-2 and TRBJ1-5; no clear D. The CDR3 runs 13 residues. CDR1 is SGHTA and CDR2 is FQGNSA in the germline V gene. V lost 1 base to trimming and J lost 8 bases, with 9 bases between them. This chain's CDR3 is CASSLGVFKPQHF. CDR3 nucleotides: TGTGCCAGCAGCTTAGGAGTTTTCAAGCCCCAGCATTTT.

J is TRBJ1-6 and V is TRBV7-6; D gene ambiguous. V lost 3 bases and J lost 9, with 9 bases in between. The CDR3 loop spans 13 amino acids. The germline V gene encodes CDR1 SGHVS and CDR2 FNYEAQ. In DNA form, the CDR3 reads TGTGCCAGCAGCTTGGCCGGTGGTTCACCCCTCCACTTT. This codes for CASSLAGGSPLHF.

V and J are TRBV30 and TRBJ2-7; 8 nucleotides agree with TRBD1. Looked up from germline, CDR1 is GTSNPN and CDR2 is SVGIG (reference sequence). V lost 3 bases to trimming and J lost 2 bases; unmatched junction nucleotides: 6. The CDR3 totals 14 residues. The CDR3 reads CAWRGQEATYEQYF. CDR3 bases: TGTGCCTGGAGGGGACAGGAGGCGACCTACGAGCAGTACTTC.

The chain is built from TRBV19 and TRBJ1-1; tentative D call: TRBD1 (6 bases). This CDR3 has 15 residues. Trimming stripped 6 bases from V and 8 bases from J, with 22 bases between. The germline gives CDR1 LNHDA, CDR2 SQIVND (reference sequence). In DNA, the CDR3 is TGTGCCAGTAGCCCCCGAGCAGCAGGGCAGGGGGAAGCTTTCTTT. As protein: CASSPRAAGQGEAFF.

The genes are TRBV6-1 and TRBJ2-7; D is unresolved. The germline V gene encodes CDR1 MNHNS and CDR2 SASEGT. The CDR3 spans 13 residues. The V end was cut by 4 bases, the J end by 4 bases, with 11 bases between. Written as DNA, the CDR3 is TGTGCCAGCAGTGTGAGAGACACGTACGAGCAGTACTTC. Residues: CASSVRDTYEQYF.